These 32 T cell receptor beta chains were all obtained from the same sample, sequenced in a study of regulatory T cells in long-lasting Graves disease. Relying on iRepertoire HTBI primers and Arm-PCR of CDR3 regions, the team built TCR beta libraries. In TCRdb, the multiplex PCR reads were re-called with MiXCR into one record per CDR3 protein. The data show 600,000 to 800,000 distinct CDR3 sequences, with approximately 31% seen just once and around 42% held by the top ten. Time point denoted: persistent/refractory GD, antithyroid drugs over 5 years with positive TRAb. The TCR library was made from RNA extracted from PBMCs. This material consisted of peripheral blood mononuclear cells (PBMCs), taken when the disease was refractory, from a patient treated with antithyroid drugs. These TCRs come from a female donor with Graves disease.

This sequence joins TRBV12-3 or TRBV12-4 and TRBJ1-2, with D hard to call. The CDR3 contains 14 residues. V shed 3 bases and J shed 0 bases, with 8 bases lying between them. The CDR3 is CASSFRNANYGYTF. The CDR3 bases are TGTGCCAGCAGTTTTAGAAACGCTAACTATGGCTACACCTTC.

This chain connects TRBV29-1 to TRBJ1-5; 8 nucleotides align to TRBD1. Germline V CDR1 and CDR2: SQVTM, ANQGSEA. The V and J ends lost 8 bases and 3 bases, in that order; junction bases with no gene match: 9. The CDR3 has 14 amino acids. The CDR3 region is CSPGTGRINQPQHF. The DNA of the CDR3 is TGCAGCCCAGGGACAGGCAGGATCAATCAGCCCCAGCATTTT.

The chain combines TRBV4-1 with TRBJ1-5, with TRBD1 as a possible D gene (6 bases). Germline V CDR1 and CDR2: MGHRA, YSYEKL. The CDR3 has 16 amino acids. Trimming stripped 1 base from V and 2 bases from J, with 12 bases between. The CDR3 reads CASSQVTGSRNQPQHF. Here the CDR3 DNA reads TGCGCCAGCAGCCAAGTAACAGGGAGTCGCAATCAGCCCCAGCATTTT.

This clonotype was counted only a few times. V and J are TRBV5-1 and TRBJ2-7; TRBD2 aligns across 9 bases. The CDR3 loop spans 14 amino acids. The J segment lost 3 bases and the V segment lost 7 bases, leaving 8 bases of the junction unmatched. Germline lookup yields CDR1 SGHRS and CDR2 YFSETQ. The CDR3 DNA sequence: TGCGCCAGCGGCAGAGGACTAGCGAGCTACGAGCAGTACTTC. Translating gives CASGRGLASYEQYF.

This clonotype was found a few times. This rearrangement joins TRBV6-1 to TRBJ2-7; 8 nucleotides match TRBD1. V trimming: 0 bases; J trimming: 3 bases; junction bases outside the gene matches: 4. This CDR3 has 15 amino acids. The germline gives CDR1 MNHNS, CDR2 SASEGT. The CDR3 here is CASSEATGVGYEQYF. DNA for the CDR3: TGTGCCAGCAGTGAAGCGACAGGGGTGGGCTACGAGCAGTACTTC.

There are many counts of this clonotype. DNA of the CDR3: TGTGCCTGGAGCCGGAAGGAGACCCAGTACTTC. This translates into CAWSRKETQYF. The chain couples TRBV30 to TRBJ2-5, with unresolved D. Germline-derived CDR1 and CDR2 are GTSNPN and SVGIG (reference sequence). V lost 3 bases and J lost 5, with 7 bases in between. The CDR3 is made up of 11 amino acids. Using reference TRBV30 and TRBJ2-5 for the parts outside the CDR3, the full variable domain is SQTIHQWPATLVQPVGSPLSLECTVEGTSNPNLYWYRQAAGRGLQLLFYSVGIGQISSEVPQNLSASRPQDRQFILSSKKLLLSDSGFYLCAWSRKETQYFGPGTRLLVL.

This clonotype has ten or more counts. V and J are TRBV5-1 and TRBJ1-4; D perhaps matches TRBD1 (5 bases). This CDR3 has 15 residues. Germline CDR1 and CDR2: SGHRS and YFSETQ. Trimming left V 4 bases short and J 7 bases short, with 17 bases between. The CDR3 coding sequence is TGCGCCAGCAGCCTGGCAGCTACAGGAGGTGAAAAACTGTTTTTT. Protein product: CASSLAATGGEKLFF.

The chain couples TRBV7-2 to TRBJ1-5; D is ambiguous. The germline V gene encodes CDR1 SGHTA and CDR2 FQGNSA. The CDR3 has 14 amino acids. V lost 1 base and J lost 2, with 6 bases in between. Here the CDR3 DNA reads TGTGCCAGCAGCTTAGGTATCGGCAATCAGCCCCAGCATTTT. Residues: CASSLGIGNQPQHF.

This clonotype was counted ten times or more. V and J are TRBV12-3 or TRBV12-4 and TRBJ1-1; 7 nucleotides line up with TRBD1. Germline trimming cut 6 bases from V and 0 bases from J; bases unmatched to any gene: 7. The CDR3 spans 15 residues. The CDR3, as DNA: TGTGCCAGCAGCTTCCGACAGGGCCTGAACACTGAAGCTTTCTTT. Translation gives CASSFRQGLNTEAFF.

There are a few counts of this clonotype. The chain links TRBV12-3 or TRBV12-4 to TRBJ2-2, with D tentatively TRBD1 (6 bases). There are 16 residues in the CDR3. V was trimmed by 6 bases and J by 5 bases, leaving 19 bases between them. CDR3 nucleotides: TGTGCCAGCAGCCAGACCTCAGGGGATGGGACCGGGGAGCTGTTTTTT. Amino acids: CASSQTSGDGTGELFF.

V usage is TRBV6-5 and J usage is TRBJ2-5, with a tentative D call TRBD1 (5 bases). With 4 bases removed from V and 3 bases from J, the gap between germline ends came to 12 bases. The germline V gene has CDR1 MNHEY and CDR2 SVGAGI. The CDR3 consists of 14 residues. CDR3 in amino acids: CASSLGHWEETQYF. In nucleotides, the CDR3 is TGTGCCAGCAGTTTGGGGCACTGGGAAGAGACCCAGTACTTC.

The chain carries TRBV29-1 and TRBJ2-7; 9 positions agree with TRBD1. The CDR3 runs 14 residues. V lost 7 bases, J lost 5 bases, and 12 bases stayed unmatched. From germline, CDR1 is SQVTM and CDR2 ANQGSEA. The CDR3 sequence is CSAAPQGAVNEQYF. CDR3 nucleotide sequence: TGCAGCGCCGCACCACAGGGGGCAGTTAACGAGCAGTACTTC.

This chain's CDR3 is CASSRTGVSTEAFF. In DNA, the CDR3 is TGTGCCAGCAGCCGGACAGGGGTTAGCACTGAAGCTTTCTTT. The rearrangement joins TRBV27 to TRBJ1-1; 9 nucleotides match TRBD1. CDR1 is MNHEY and CDR2 is SMNVEV in the germline V gene (reference sequence). The trim removed 6 bases at V and 4 bases at J, leaving 6 bases unmatched. The CDR3 is 14 amino acids.

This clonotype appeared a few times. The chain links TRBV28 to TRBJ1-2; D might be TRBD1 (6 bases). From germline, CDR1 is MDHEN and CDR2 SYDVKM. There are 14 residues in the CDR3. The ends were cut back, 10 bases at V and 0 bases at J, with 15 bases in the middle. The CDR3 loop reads CATNRDIANYGYTF. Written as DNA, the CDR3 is TGTGCCACCAATCGGGACATAGCTAACTATGGCTACACCTTC.

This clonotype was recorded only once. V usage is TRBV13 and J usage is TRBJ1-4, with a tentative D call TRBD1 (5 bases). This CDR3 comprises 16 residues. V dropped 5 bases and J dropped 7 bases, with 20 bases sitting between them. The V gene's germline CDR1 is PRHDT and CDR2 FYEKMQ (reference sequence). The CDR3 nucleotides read TGTGCCAGCAGCGACAGCTACGGGTCCGGCCTTGAAAAACTGTTTTTT. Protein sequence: CASSDSYGSGLEKLFF.

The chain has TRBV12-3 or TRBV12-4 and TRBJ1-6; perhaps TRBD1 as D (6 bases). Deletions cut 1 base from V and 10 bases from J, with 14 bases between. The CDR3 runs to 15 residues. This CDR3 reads CASSLGQGLRSPLHF. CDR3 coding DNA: TGTGCCAGCAGTTTAGGTCAGGGGTTACGGTCACCCCTCCACTTT.

The DNA for the CDR3 is TGTGCCAGCAGTGATTACCAGCGGGAGAAAAATGAGCAGTTCTTC. This translates into CASSDYQREKNEQFF. This chain joins TRBV2 and TRBJ2-1, with 8 bases aligning to TRBD2. Looked up from germline, CDR1 is SNHLY and CDR2 is FYNNEI. CDR3 length: 15 amino acids. The V gene end was trimmed by 3 bases and the J gene end by 7 bases; junction bases not matched to a gene: 8.

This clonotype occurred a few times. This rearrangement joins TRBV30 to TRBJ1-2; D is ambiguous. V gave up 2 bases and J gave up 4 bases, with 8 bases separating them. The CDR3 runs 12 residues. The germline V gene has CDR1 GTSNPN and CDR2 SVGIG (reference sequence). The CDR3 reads CAWSPGIYGYTF. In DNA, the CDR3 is TGTGCCTGGAGTCCTGGGATCTATGGCTACACCTTC. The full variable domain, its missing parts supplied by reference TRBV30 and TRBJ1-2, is SQTIHQWPATLVQPVGSPLSLECTVEGTSNPNLYWYRQAAGRGLQLLFYSVGIGQISSEVPQNLSASRPQDRQFILSSKKLLLSDSGFYLCAWSPGIYGYTFGSGTRLTVV.

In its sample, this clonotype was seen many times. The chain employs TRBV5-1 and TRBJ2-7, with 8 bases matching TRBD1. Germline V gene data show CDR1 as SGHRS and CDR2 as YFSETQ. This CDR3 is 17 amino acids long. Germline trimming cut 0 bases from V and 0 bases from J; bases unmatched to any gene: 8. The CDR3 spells CASSLGTGTGFSYEQYF. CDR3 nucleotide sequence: TGCGCCAGCAGCTTGGGGACCGGGACAGGCTTCTCCTACGAGCAGTACTTC.

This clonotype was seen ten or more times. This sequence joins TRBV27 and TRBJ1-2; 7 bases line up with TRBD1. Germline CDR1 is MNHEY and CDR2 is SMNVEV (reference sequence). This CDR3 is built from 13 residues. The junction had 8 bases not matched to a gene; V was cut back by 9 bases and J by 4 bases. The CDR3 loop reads CASTRGSGYGYTF. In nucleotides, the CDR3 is TGTGCCAGTACCAGGGGGAGCGGCTATGGCTACACCTTC.

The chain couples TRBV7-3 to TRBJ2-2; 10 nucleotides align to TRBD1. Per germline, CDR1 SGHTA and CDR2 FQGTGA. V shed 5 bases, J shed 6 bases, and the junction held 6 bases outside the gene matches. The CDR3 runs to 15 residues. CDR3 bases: TGTGCCAGCAGCCGTGACAGGGGGCCGGCCGGGGAGCTGTTTTTT. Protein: CASSRDRGPAGELFF.

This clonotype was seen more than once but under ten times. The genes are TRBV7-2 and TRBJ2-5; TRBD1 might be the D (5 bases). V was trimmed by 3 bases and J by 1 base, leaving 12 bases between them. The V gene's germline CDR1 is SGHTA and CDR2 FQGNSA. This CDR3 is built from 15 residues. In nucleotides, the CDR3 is TGTGCCAGCAGCTTTGATAGGGGCACCCAAGAGACCCAGTACTTC. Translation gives CASSFDRGTQETQYF. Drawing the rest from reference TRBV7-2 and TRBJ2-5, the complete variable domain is GAGVSQSPSNKVTEKGKDVELRCDPISGHTALYWYRQSLGQGLEFLIYFQGNSAPDKSGLPSDRFSAERTGGSVSTLTIQRTQQEDSAVYLCASSFDRGTQETQYFGPGTRLLVL.

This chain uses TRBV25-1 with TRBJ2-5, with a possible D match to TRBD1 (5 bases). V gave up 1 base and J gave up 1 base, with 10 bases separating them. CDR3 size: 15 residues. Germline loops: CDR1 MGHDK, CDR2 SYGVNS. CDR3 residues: CASSELRGAQETQYF. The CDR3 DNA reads TGTGCCAGCAGTGAATTAAGGGGTGCCCAAGAGACCCAGTACTTC.

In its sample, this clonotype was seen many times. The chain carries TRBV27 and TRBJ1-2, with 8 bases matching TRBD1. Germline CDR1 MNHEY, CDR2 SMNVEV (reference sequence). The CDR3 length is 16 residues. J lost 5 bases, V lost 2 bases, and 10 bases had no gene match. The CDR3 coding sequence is TGTGCCAGCAGTTTAAACCCCCCACAGGGGGTTTATGGCTACACCTTC. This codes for CASSLNPPQGVYGYTF.

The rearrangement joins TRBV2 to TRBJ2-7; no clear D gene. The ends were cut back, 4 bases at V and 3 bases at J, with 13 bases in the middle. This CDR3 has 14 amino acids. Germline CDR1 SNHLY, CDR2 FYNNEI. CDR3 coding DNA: TGTGCCAGCAGTGTCTACGGTGGGTACTACGAGCAGTACTTC. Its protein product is CASSVYGGYYEQYF.

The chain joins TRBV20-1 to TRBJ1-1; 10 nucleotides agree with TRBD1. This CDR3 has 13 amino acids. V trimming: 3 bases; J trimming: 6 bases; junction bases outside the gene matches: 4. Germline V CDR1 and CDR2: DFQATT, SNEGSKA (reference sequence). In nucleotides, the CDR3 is TGCAGTGCTAGGACAGGGGGCGAGGCTGAAGCTTTCTTT. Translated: CSARTGGEAEAFF.

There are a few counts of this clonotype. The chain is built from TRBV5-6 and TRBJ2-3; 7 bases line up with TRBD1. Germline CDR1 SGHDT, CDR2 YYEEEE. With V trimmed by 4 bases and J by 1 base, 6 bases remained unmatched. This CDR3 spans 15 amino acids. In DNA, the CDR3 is TGTGCCAGCAGCCCCGACAGGGTTCGCACAGATACGCAGTATTTT. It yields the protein CASSPDRVRTDTQYF.

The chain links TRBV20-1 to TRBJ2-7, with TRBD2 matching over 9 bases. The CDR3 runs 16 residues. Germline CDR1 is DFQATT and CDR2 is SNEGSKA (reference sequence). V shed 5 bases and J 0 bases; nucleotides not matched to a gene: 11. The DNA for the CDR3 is TGCAGTGCTCCACTTCCTACTAGCGGGTTCTCCTACGAGCAGTACTTC. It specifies CSAPLPTSGFSYEQYF.

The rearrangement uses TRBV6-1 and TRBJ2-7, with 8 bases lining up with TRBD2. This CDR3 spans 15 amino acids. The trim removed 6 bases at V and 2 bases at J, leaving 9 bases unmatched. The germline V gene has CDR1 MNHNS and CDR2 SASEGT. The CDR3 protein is CASSRSSGHTYEQYF. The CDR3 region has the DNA TGTGCCAGCAGCCGTTCTAGCGGGCATACCTACGAGCAGTACTTC.

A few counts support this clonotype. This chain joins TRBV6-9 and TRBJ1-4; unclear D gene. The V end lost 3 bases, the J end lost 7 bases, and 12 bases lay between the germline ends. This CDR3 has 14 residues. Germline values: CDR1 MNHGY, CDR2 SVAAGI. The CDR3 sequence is CASSYGVPTEKLFF. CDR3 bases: TGTGCCAGCAGTTACGGGGTCCCCACTGAAAAACTGTTTTTT.

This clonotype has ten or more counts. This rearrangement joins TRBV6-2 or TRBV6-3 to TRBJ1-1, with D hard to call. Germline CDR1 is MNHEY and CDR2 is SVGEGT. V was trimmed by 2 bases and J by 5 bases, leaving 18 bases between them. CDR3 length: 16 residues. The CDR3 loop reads CASSYPAGLAGTEAFF. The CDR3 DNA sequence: TGTGCCAGCAGTTACCCGGCAGGTCTAGCGGGAACTGAAGCTTTCTTT.

The CDR3 protein is CASSLGGLAGELFF. DNA for the CDR3: TGTGCCAGCAGCTTAGGTGGTTTGGCCGGGGAGCTGTTTTTT. The rearrangement links TRBV7-9 to TRBJ2-2; D is undetermined. The germline V and J ends were trimmed by 1 base and 6 bases, with 9 bases remaining between them. The CDR3 length is 14 residues. Germline CDR1 and CDR2: SEHNR and FQNEAQ (reference sequence).